This is a list of T cell receptor beta chains from one sample in a study of cytomegalovirus exposure and HLA in healthy donors. Here immunoSEQ multiplex PCR was the method, and the copy in TCRdb shows in-frame clones only, minus some. The sample shows roughly 130,000 clones, around 8.5% of them seen only once. Sequencing was carried out using PBMCs. All receptors come from a man aged 35 to 55 in good health and CMV-seronegative. Each CDR3 is given with its conserved first and last residue. D genes are given only for firm matches. Clone size, where shown, is once, few, many, or a class for clones that have expanded.

D,V,size,J,length,CDR3,DNA
-,TRBV9,few,TRBJ1-1,13,CASSVGIGFEAFF,TGTGCCAGCAGCGTAGGGATCGGGTTTGAAGCTTTCTTT
-,TRBV27,-,TRBJ2-7,14,CASSLGRNSYEQYF,TGTGCCAGCAGTCTTGGCAGGAACTCCTACGAGCAGTACTTC
TRBD1,TRBV10-2,few,TRBJ1-1,14,CASRGQGGDTEAFF,TGCGCCAGCAGGGGACAGGGAGGGGACACTGAAGCTTTCTTT
-,TRBV19,few,TRBJ2-2,15,CASSPTGGNTGELFF,TGTGCCAGCAGCCCCACGGGGGGCAACACCGGGGAGCTGTTTTTT
-,TRBV4-3,few,TRBJ1-5,15,CASSQDVGGHQPQHF,TGCGCCAGCAGCCAAGACGTCGGAGGCCATCAGCCCCAGCATTTT
TRBD1,TRBV14,few,TRBJ1-6,14,CASSQGQGHSPLHF,TGTGCCAGCAGCCAAGGACAGGGTCATTCACCCCTCCACTTT
-,TRBV6-1,few,TRBJ1-2,13,CASSWEARHGYTF,TGTGCCAGCAGTTGGGAGGCAAGACATGGCTACACCTTC
-,TRBV4-3,-,TRBJ1-4,16,CASSQDVKANNEKLFF,TGCGCCAGCAGCCAAGATGTTAAAGCAAATAATGAAAAACTGTTTTTT
-,TRBV5-1,once,TRBJ2-2,15,CASSFGGQNTGELFF,TGCGCCAGCAGCTTCGGGGGGCAGAACACCGGGGAGCTGTTTTTT
-,TRBV5-8,few,TRBJ1-4,16,CASSVSAGAEGEKLFF,TGTGCCAGCAGCGTGAGCGCAGGGGCCGAGGGTGAAAAACTGTTTTTT
TRBD2,TRBV7-2,-,TRBJ2-2,17,CASSLEWTSGGTGELFF,TGTGCCAGCAGCTTAGAGTGGACTAGCGGGGGCACCGGGGAGCTGTTTTTT
-,TRBV7-9,-,TRBJ2-7,13,CASSPSRSYEQYF,TGTGCCAGCAGCCCTAGTCGCTCCTACGAGCAGTACTTC
-,TRBV20-1,few,TRBJ1-2,11,CSASPSYGYTF,TGCAGTGCTAGCCCCAGCTATGGCTACACCTTC
-,TRBV29-1,-,TRBJ2-2,12,CSVGGPTGELFF,TGCAGCGTTGGCGGGCCGACCGGGGAGCTGTTTTTT
-,TRBV19,-,TRBJ1-1,16,CASSSEGGRGGTEAFF,TGTGCCAGTAGTTCGGAGGGCGGCCGGGGTGGGACTGAAGCTTTCTTT
TRBD1,TRBV28,-,TRBJ1-6,16,CASSPTGEVYNSPLHF,TGTGCCAGCAGTCCGACAGGGGAGGTTTACAATTCACCCCTCCACTTT
-,TRBV5-6,-,TRBJ1-2,15,CASSLGLYPVYGYTF,TGTGCCAGCAGCTTGGGTTTATATCCCGTCTATGGCTACACCTTC
TRBD2,TRBV9,few,TRBJ2-3,14,CASSTSGVTDTQYF,TGTGCCAGCTCGACTAGCGGAGTCACAGATACGCAGTATTTT
TRBD1,TRBV27,-,TRBJ2-7,14,CASSPYRGPYEQYF,TGTGCCAGCAGTCCGTACAGGGGACCCTACGAGCAGTACTTC
-,TRBV11-2,few,TRBJ1-1,13,CASSLARGTEAFF,TGTGCCAGCAGCTTAGCACGGGGCACTGAAGCTTTCTTT
-,TRBV5-8,few,TRBJ2-7,13,CASSVGSPYEQYF,TGTGCCAGCAGCGTCGGGAGCCCCTACGAGCAGTACTTC
-,TRBV15,few,TRBJ2-7,15,CATSRAPLSSYEQYF,TGTGCCACCAGCAGAGCACCGCTCAGCTCCTACGAGCAGTACTTC
-,TRBV28,few,TRBJ2-7,16,CASRESRGPTSYEQYF,TGTGCCAGCCGGGAGAGTCGGGGTCCCACCAGCTACGAGCAGTACTTC
TRBD2,TRBV19,once,TRBJ2-1,15,CASSIGELAGREQFF,TGTGCCAGTAGTATAGGGGAGCTAGCGGGGCGCGAGCAGTTCTTC